The rows below give T cell receptor beta chains drawn from one sample of a study of CD8 T cells in Susac syndrome. In TCRdb, the immunoSEQ multiplex PCR reads were re-called with MiXCR into one record per CDR3 protein. The table has 110,000 or so distinct CDR3 sequences, roughly 93% seen once. The sequenced material came from CD4+ T cells from PBMCs. These TCRs come from a human donor with multiple sclerosis. The CDR3 runs from the conserved cysteine through the conserved F or W. The D gene is left open where the match is weak. Some rows mark clone size as missing; the rest say once, few, many or name a class of expanded clone.

v_call	d_call	clone_size	j_call	cdr3_aa	cdr3_nt
TRBV7-2	TRBD2	-	TRBJ2-3	CASSSTTAGGPNTQYF	TGTGCCAGCAGCTCGACGACAGCGGGGGGGCCAAATACGCAGTATTTT
TRBV11-2	-	-	TRBJ1-6	CASSPQGGNSPLHF	TGTGCCAGCAGCCCCCAGGGAGGGAACTCACCCCTCCACTTT
TRBV5-1	TRBD1	-	TRBJ1-6	CASSRGQINSPLHF	TGCGCCAGCAGCCGGGGACAGATTAATTCACCCCTCCACTTT
TRBV7-3	-	-	TRBJ2-5	CASSQAGTAEETQYF	TGTGCCAGCAGCCAAGCCGGGACGGCTGAAGAGACCCAGTACTTC
TRBV30	-	-	TRBJ2-7	CAWSVLQGTYEQYF	TGTGCCTGGAGTGTACTTCAGGGCACCTACGAGCAGTACTTC
TRBV7-9	-	once	TRBJ1-2	CASSASQVEGYGYTF	TGTGCCAGCAGCGCCTCACAAGTAGAGGGCTATGGCTACACCTTC
TRBV5-4	TRBD1	-	TRBJ2-5	CASSLPGQGAKTQYF	TGTGCCAGCAGCTTGCCTGGACAGGGGGCGAAGACCCAGTACTTC
TRBV18	-	once	TRBJ1-2	CASSPFPEKGASF	TGTGCCAGCTCACCTTTTCCCGAGAAGGGTGCCAGCTTC
TRBV15	-	-	TRBJ1-6	CATSRVDRGNSPLHF	TGTGCCACCAGCAGAGTGGACCGAGGGAATTCACCCCTCCACTTT
TRBV5-1	-	-	TRBJ2-1	CASSPPMEDEQFF	TGCGCCAGCAGCCCTCCCATGGAGGATGAGCAGTTCTTC
TRBV3-1	-	-	TRBJ2-2	CASSPRPGYTGELFF	TGTGCCAGCAGCCCGCGCCCGGGGTACACCGGGGAGCTGTTTTTT
TRBV5-1	TRBD1	-	TRBJ2-7	CASSSPGQELSYEQYF	TGCGCCAGCAGTTCTCCGGGACAGGAGCTCTCCTACGAGCAGTACTTC
TRBV27	TRBD1	-	TRBJ1-2	CASSSPGTGYGYTF	TGTGCCAGCAGTTCCCCCGGGACAGGGTATGGCTACACCTTC
TRBV2	TRBD1	-	TRBJ2-1	CASSPMGQGPTKQFF	TGTGCCAGCAGTCCGATGGGACAGGGGCCGACGAAGCAGTTCTTC
TRBV9	-	-	TRBJ2-2	CASSPSSGRVIGELFF	TGTGCCAGCAGCCCCTCTTCTGGCAGGGTCATCGGGGAGCTGTTTTTT
TRBV29-1	-	-	TRBJ1-1	CSVYREYTEAFF	TGCAGCGTCTACAGGGAATACACTGAAGCTTTCTTT
TRBV3-1	TRBD2	-	TRBJ2-3	CASSPHEAGEPTDTQYF	TGTGCCAGCAGCCCCCATGAGGCGGGGGAGCCCACAGATACGCAGTATTTT
TRBV14	TRBD1	once	TRBJ2-3	CASSQLDRGPDTQYF	TGTGCCAGCAGCCAACTGGACAGGGGTCCAGATACGCAGTATTTT
TRBV5-1	-	-	TRBJ1-2	CASTPRQEAGVRRGYTF	TGCGCCAGCACCCCTCGACAGGAGGCCGGGGTGAGGCGTGGCTACACCTTC
TRBV6-5	-	-	TRBJ1-6	CASSYDTFLGSPLHF	TGTGCCAGCAGTTACGACACCTTCCTAGGTTCACCCCTCCACTTT
TRBV19	-	-	TRBJ1-1	CASNYRPSGRQANTEAFF	TGTGCCAGTAATTATCGGCCTAGTGGCAGGCAAGCGAACACTGAAGCTTTCTTT
TRBV3-1	-	-	TRBJ2-7	CASSHPGTAGEEQYF	TGTGCCAGCAGCCATCCTGGCACGGCAGGTGAGGAGCAGTACTTC
TRBV4-2	TRBD1	-	TRBJ2-1	CASSQATGTGDLNEQFF	TGTGCCAGCAGCCAGGCTACCGGGACAGGGGATTTGAATGAGCAGTTCTTC
TRBV20-1	TRBD1	-	TRBJ1-2	CSARTDRGYHGYTF	TGCAGTGCTAGAACTGACAGGGGGTACCATGGCTACACCTTC
TRBV10-3	TRBD1	-	TRBJ1-1	CATRDRGLTEAFF	TGTGCCACTCGGGACAGGGGGCTTACTGAAGCTTTCTTT